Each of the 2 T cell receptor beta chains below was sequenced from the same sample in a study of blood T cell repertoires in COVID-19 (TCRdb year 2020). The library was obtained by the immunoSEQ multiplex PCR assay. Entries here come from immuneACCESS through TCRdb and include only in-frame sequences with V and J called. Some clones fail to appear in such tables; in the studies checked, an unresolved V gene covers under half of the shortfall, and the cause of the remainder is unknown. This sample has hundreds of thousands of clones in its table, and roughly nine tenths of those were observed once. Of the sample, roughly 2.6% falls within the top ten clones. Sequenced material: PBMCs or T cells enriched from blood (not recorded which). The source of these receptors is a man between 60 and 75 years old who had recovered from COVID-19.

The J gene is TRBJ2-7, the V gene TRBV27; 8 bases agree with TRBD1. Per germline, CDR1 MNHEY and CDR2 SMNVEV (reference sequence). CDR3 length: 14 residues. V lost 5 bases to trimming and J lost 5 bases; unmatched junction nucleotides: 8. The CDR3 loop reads CASSPFDRGNEQYF. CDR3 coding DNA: TGTGCCAGCAGTCCCTTCGACAGGGGTAACGAGCAGTACTTC.

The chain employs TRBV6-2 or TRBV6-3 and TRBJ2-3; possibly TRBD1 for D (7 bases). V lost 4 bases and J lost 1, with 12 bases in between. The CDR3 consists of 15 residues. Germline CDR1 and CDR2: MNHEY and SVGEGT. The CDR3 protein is CASSFVRGGTDTQYF. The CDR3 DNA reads TGTGCCAGCAGTTTTGTCAGGGGGGGCACAGATACGCAGTATTTT.